The rows below give T cell receptor beta chains drawn from one sample of a study of blood T cell repertoires in COVID-19. The table came from immunoSEQ multiplex PCR; TCRdb's copy has only in-frame clones and leaves some out. Seen here are roughly 340,000 clones, under 95% observed once, and the top ten hold roughly 3.4%. What was sequenced was peripheral blood. The receptor set was obtained from a woman under 30 who had recovered from COVID-19. The CDR3 runs from the conserved cysteine through the conserved F or W. A D gene is named only where the DNA matches it firmly. Expanded clones are given a class, and other clones once, few, many or no size at all.

abundance	v_gene	d_gene	j_gene	CDR3nt	CDR3aa
-	TRBV2	TRBD1	TRBJ2-3	TGTGCCAGCAGGAAGCTGACAGGGGGACGCACAGATACGCAGTATTTT	CASRKLTGGRTDTQYF
-	TRBV11-2	-	TRBJ2-1	TGTGCCAGCAGCTTAGAGCGGAGAGGAAATGAGCAGTTCTTC	CASSLERRGNEQFF
once	TRBV30	-	TRBJ1-4	TGTGCCCAACAGACAGTTGGTAATGAAAAACTGTTTTTT	CAQQTVGNEKLFF
-	TRBV5-1	-	TRBJ2-5	TGCGCCAGCAGCTTGGAGACACGGGGGTGGACCCAGTACTTC	CASSLETRGWTQYF
-	TRBV4-3	-	TRBJ1-6	TGCGCCAGCAGCCAAGATGGGCAGAGTTTACATAATTCACCCCTCCACTTT	CASSQDGQSLHNSPLHF
-	TRBV7-9	-	TRBJ2-3	TGTGCCAGCAGCTCCCTGGGGAGGCACACAGATACGCAGTATTTT	CASSSLGRHTDTQYF
-	TRBV5-1	-	TRBJ1-4	TGCGCCAGCAGCTTAACTCCGGGACAATCCAATGAAAAACTGTTTTTT	CASSLTPGQSNEKLFF
-	TRBV4-3	-	TRBJ1-3	TGCGCCAGCAGCCTTAGGAGGGTGGGGAGCTTCCACTCTGGAAACACCATATATTTT	CASSLRRVGSFHSGNTIYF
-	TRBV5-1	-	TRBJ1-6	TGCGCCAGCAGCTTGGGTCGAGGGTCCCTCTATAATTCACCCCTCCACTTT	CASSLGRGSLYNSPLHF
-	TRBV7-2	TRBD2	TRBJ2-3	TGTGCCAGCAGCCAAGGACGCGGGAGGAGCACAGATACGCAGTATTTT	CASSQGRGRSTDTQYF
-	TRBV3-1/TRBV3-2	-	TRBJ2-2	TGTGCCAGCAGCCACCAAATTTCCAGGGGACGAGGCACCGGGGAGCTGTTTTTT	CASSHQISRGRGTGELFF
-	TRBV6-6	-	TRBJ1-5	TGTGCCAGCAGGTGGGGCCTCCACCAGCCCCAGCATTTT	CASRWGLHQPQHF
-	TRBV19	TRBD1	TRBJ1-6	TGTGCCAGTAGTATGAGGGGGCGGCGGGATTCACCCCTCCACTTT	CASSMRGRRDSPLHF
-	TRBV27	TRBD1	TRBJ2-3	TGTGCCAGCAGTCCACGCTTCATGACAGGGGATACGCAGTATTTT	CASSPRFMTGDTQYF
-	TRBV4-1	-	TRBJ2-1	TGCGCCAGCAGCCAAGATATGCTTATCGCGAGCTCCTACAATGAGCAGTTCTTC	CASSQDMLIASSYNEQFF
-	TRBV27	-	TRBJ1-2	TGTGCCAGCAGTTTAAGGGGCTATGGCTACACCTTC	CASSLRGYGYTF
-	TRBV9	-	TRBJ2-2	TGTGCCAGCAGCGTAGGCGTCGGGAGATCCACCGGGGAGCTGTTTTTT	CASSVGVGRSTGELFF
-	TRBV27	TRBD2	TRBJ2-1	TGTGCCAGCAGTTTCAGGGAGGGGTCAGGTCGTCGGAATGAGCAGTTCTTC	CASSFREGSGRRNEQFF
-	TRBV4-3	TRBD2	TRBJ2-3	TGCGCCAGCAGCCAAAAAGGGGCGGGAGGGCCAGATACGCAGTATTTT	CASSQKGAGGPDTQYF
-	TRBV7-2	-	TRBJ2-3	TGTGCCAGCAGCTTAGCGGCCAGAATGTCAGATACGCAGTATTTT	CASSLAARMSDTQYF
-	TRBV18	-	TRBJ2-1	TGTGCCAGCTCACCGGATTGGGGCGACAATGAGCAGTTCTTC	CASSPDWGDNEQFF
-	TRBV27	-	TRBJ2-5	TGTGCCAGCTCCCAGGGGCGGGAGTATGAGACCCAGTACTTC	CASSQGREYETQYF
-	TRBV3-1/TRBV3-2	-	TRBJ2-4	TGTGCCAGCAGCCCAGACCCTGAGAAAAACATTCAGTACTTC	CASSPDPEKNIQYF
-	TRBV6-2/TRBV6-3	-	TRBJ1-3	TGTGCCAGCAGTTTCGCACCAGCAGACGGAGAAGGAAACACCATATATTTT	CASSFAPADGEGNTIYF
once	TRBV29-1	TRBD1	TRBJ1-2	TGCAGCGTTGGGGACAGGGCCTATGGCTACACCTTC	CSVGDRAYGYTF
-	TRBV5-1	TRBD2	TRBJ2-1	TGCGCCAGCAGCTTGGATCGGGGAGGGACCTACAATGAGCAGTTCTTC	CASSLDRGGTYNEQFF
-	TRBV5-4	TRBD2	TRBJ2-3	TGTGCCAGCACGGGAAAAGCGGGAGCGAACACAGATACGCAGTATTTT	CASTGKAGANTDTQYF
-	TRBV5-5	TRBD1	TRBJ1-1	TGTGCCAGCAGCTCAGGGGGGACAGTGAACACTGAAGCTTTCTTT	CASSSGGTVNTEAFF
-	TRBV7-9	-	TRBJ2-3	TGTGCCAGCACCGAAGGGCCGGATACGCAGTATTTT	CASTEGPDTQYF
-	TRBV6-5	TRBD1	TRBJ1-4	TGTGCCAGCAGTTACTCAGGGACAGGGAATGAAAAACTGTTTTTT	CASSYSGTGNEKLFF
-	TRBV7-2	TRBD2	TRBJ2-1	TGTGCCAGCAGACGAGGACTAGCGGGAGAAGGCTCCTACAATGAGCAGTTCTTC	CASRRGLAGEGSYNEQFF
once	TRBV5-6	TRBD1	TRBJ1-4	TGTGCCAGCAGCTTGGGGGGGCCAGGGGGCGCCCGGGGTGAAAAACTGTTTTTT	CASSLGGPGGARGEKLFF
-	TRBV4-1	TRBD2	TRBJ2-2	TGCGCCAGCAGCCTCTTTAGCGGGTTGAACACCGGGGAGCTGTTTTTT	CASSLFSGLNTGELFF
-	TRBV6-2/TRBV6-3	-	TRBJ2-4	TGTGCCAGCAGTTACTCTGCGCGCCCTAAAAACATTCAGTACTTC	CASSYSARPKNIQYF
-	TRBV10-3	TRBD2	TRBJ2-1	TGTGCCATCAGCCAAGGTCCTAGCGGGAGCAATGAGCAGTTCTTC	CAISQGPSGSNEQFF
-	TRBV5-1	TRBD2	TRBJ2-5	TGCGCCAGCAGCCTATCCGGGACTACAGAGACCCAGTACTTC	CASSLSGTTETQYF
-	TRBV13	TRBD1	TRBJ1-5	TGTGCCAGCAGCTTAGGCCCGGCAGGGACAGGCAATCAGCCCCAGCATTTT	CASSLGPAGTGNQPQHF
-	TRBV12-3/TRBV12-4	-	TRBJ1-5	TGTGCCAGCAGGGCGGTATCAAATCAGCCCCAGCATTTT	CASRAVSNQPQHF
-	TRBV20-1	-	TRBJ1-6	TGCAGTGCTAGTAGAGGCCACAATAATTCACCCCTCCACTTT	CSASRGHNNSPLHF
-	TRBV19	-	TRBJ1-3	TGTGCCAGTGACCGGGGAACGGGCTTTGGAAACACCATATATTTT	CASDRGTGFGNTIYF
-	TRBV6-5	TRBD1	TRBJ1-5	TGTGCCAGCAGCAAGACAGGGTTTAATCAGCCCCAGCATTTT	CASSKTGFNQPQHF
-	TRBV2	TRBD2	TRBJ2-1	TGTGCCAGCAGTGGTTCTAGCGGGAGGAGGAGGGTCAATGAGCAGTTCTTC	CASSGSSGRRRVNEQFF
-	TRBV5-6	TRBD1	TRBJ2-5	TGTGCCAGCAGCAGTACAGGGGCACCCTCAGAGACCCAGTACTTC	CASSSTGAPSETQYF
-	TRBV18	TRBD2	TRBJ2-1	TGTGCCAGCTCAATTCTCAGACTAGCGGGGCAGAATGAGCAGTTCTTC	CASSILRLAGQNEQFF
-	TRBV7-9	-	TRBJ2-3	TGTGCCAGCAGCTTAGCGGGCAGGGTGGATACGCAGTATTTT	CASSLAGRVDTQYF
-	TRBV29-1	-	TRBJ2-5	TGCAGCGTTGAAGGGGCACCGTACCAAGAGACCCAGTACTTC	CSVEGAPYQETQYF
-	TRBV3-1/TRBV3-2	-	TRBJ1-4	TGTGCCAGCAGCCTTCGGGGGGCTAATGAAAAACTGTTTTTT	CASSLRGANEKLFF
-	TRBV10-3	-	TRBJ1-1	TGTGCCATCAGTGAGGGCTTGAACACTGAAGCTTTCTTT	CAISEGLNTEAFF
-	TRBV28	TRBD1	TRBJ2-1	TGTGCCAGCAGGTCAAATACCGGGACAGGGACAGGCAATGAGCAGTTCTTC	CASRSNTGTGTGNEQFF
-	TRBV10-2	TRBD1	TRBJ2-1	TGCGCCAGCAGTGGCGACAGGGACTACAATGAGCAGTTCTTC	CASSGDRDYNEQFF
-	TRBV27	-	TRBJ2-5	TGTGCCAGCAGTTTATACGGGCGGGGAGAGACCCAGTACTTC	CASSLYGRGETQYF
-	TRBV7-6	TRBD2	TRBJ2-5	TGTGCCAGCAGCGACAATAGCGGGAGCTACGAGACCCAGTACTTC	CASSDNSGSYETQYF
-	TRBV4-3	TRBD2	TRBJ2-1	TGCGCCAGCAGCCAAGATACAGCGGGAGGCCTCTTCTACAATGAGCAGTTCTTC	CASSQDTAGGLFYNEQFF
-	TRBV24-1	-	TRBJ1-1	TGTGCCACCAGTGACGGGGGTTCCACTGAAGCTTTCTTT	CATSDGGSTEAFF
-	TRBV9	-	TRBJ1-1	TGTGCCAGCAGCGGAGAGGGCTGGGGGGACACTGAAGCTTTCTTT	CASSGEGWGDTEAFF
-	TRBV7-9	-	TRBJ2-1	TGTGCCAGCAGCTGGGGCCGAACAAACAATGAGCAGTTCTTC	CASSWGRTNNEQFF
-	TRBV2	-	TRBJ2-1	TGTGCCAGCAGGGTGGACTTCCTACGATTTAATGAGCAGTTCTTC	CASRVDFLRFNEQFF
-	TRBV7-2	-	TRBJ1-1	TGTGCCAGCAGCACAGGGATCTGGTCTACTGAAGCTTTCTTT	CASSTGIWSTEAFF
-	TRBV16	TRBD1	TRBJ1-6	TGTGCCAGCAGCCAGATGGGACAGGCCTATAATTCACCCCTCCACTTT	CASSQMGQAYNSPLHF